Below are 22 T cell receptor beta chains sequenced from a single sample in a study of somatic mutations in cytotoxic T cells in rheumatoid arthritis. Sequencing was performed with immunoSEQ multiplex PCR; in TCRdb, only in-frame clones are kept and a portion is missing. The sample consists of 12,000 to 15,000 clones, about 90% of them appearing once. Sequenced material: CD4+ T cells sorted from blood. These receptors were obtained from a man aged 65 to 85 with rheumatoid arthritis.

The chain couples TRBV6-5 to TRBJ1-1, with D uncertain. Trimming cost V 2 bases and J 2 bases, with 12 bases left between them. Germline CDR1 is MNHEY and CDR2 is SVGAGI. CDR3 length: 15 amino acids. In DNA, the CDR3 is TGTGCCAGCAGTTACCAATCAAGAAGCAACACTGAAGCTTTCTTT. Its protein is CASSYQSRSNTEAFF.

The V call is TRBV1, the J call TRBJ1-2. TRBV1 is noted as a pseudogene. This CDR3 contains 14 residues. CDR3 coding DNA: TGCACCAGCAGCCAACCTGTATTGTCGGGGGGCTACACCTTC. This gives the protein CTSSQPVLSGGYTF.

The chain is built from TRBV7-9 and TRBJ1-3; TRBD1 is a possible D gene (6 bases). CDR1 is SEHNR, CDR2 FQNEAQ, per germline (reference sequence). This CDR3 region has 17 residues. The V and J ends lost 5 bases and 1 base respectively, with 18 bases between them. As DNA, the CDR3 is TGTGCCAGCAGCCAAGATACGGACAGCAGTTCTGGAAACACCATATATTTT. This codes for CASSQDTDSSSGNTIYF. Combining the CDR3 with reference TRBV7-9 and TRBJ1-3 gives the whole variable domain DTGVSQNPRHKITKRGQNVTFRCDPISEHNRLYWYRQTLGQGPEFLTYFQNEAQLEKSRLLSDRFSAERPKGSFSTLEIQRTEQGDSAMYLCASSQDTDSSSGNTIYFGEGSWLTVV.

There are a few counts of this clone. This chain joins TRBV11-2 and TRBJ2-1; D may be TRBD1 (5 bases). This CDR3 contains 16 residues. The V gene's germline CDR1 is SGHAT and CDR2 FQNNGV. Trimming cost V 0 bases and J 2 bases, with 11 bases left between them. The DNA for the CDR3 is TGTGCCAGCAGCTTAGACGTCTGGGGCGCCTACAATGAGCAGTTCTTC. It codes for CASSLDVWGAYNEQFF. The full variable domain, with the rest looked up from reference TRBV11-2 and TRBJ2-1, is EAGVAQSPRYKIIEKRQSVAFWCNPISGHATLYWYQQILGQGPKLLIQFQNNGVVDDSQLPKDRFSAERLKGVDSTLKIQPAKLEDSAVYLCASSLDVWGAYNEQFFGPGTRLTVL.

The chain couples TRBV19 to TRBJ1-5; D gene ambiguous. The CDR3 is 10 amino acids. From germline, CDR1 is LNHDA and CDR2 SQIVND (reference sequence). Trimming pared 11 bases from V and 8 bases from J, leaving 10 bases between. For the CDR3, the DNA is TGTGCCTGCTCCTTAGAGCCCCAGCATTTT. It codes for CACSLEPQHF.

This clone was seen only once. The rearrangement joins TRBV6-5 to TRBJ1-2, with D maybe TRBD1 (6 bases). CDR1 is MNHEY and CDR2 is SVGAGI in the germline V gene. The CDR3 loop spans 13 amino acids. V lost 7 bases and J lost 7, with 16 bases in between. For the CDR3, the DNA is TGTGCCAGCACCCAACAGGGAGAGGGTGGCTACACCTTC. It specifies CASTQQGEGGYTF.

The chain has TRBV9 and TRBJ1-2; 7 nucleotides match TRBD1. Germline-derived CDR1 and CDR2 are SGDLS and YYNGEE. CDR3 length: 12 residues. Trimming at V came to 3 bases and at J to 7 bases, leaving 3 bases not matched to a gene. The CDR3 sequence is CASSGQGSGYTF. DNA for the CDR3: TGTGCCAGCAGCGGACAGGGCTCTGGCTACACCTTC.

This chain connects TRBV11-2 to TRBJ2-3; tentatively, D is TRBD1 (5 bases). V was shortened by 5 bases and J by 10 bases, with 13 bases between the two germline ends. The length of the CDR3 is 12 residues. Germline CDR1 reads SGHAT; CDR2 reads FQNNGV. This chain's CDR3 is CASSPLGLAQYF. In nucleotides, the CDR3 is TGTGCCAGCAGCCCCTTGGGGCTGGCGCAGTATTTT.

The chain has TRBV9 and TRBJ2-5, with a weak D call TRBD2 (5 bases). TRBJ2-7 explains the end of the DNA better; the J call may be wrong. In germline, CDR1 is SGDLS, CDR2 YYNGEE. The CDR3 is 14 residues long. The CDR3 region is CASSSFPGTYEQYF. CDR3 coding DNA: TGTGCCAGCAGTTCCTTCCCGGGAACCTACGAGCAGTACTTC.

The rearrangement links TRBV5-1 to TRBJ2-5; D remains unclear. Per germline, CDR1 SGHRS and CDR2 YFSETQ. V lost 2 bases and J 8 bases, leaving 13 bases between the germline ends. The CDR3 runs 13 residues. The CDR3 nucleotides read TGCGCCAGCAGCTTAGAGGAGAAGAGAACCCAGTACTTC. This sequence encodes CASSLEEKRTQYF.

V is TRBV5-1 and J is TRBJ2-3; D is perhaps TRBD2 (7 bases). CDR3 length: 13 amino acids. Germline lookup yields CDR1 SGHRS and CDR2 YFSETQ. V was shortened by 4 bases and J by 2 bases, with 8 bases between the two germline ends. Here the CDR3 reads CASSRGATDTQYF. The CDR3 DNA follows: TGCGCCAGCAGCCGGGGGGCCACAGATACGCAGTATTTT.

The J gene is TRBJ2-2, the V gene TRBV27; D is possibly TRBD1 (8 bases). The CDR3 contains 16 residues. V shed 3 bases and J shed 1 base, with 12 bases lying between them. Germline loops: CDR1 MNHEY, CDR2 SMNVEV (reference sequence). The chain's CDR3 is CASSFSGTGNTGELFF. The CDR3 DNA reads TGTGCCAGCAGTTTCAGCGGGACAGGGAACACCGGGGAGCTGTTTTTT.

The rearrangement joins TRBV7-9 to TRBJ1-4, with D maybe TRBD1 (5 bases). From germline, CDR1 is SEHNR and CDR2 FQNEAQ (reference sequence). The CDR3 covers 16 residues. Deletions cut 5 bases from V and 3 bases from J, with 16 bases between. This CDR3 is CASSPRQGSANEKLFF. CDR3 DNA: TGTGCCAGCAGCCCCAGGCAGGGTTCAGCTAATGAAAAACTGTTTTTT.

CDR3 residues: CASSLGQYNEQFF. For the CDR3, the DNA is TGCGCCAGCAGCTTGGGACAGTACAATGAGCAGTTCTTC. V usage is TRBV5-1 and J usage is TRBJ2-1; D may be TRBD1 (5 bases). Germline values: CDR1 SGHRS, CDR2 YFSETQ. Deletions cut 0 bases from V and 4 bases from J, with 5 bases between. This CDR3 comprises 13 residues.

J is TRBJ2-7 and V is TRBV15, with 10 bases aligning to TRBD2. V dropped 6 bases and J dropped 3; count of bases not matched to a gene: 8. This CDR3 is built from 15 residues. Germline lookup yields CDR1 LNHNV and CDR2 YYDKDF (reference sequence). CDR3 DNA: TGTGCCACCAGTCCATCTAGCGGGGGCCTCTACGAGCAGTACTTC. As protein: CATSPSSGGLYEQYF.

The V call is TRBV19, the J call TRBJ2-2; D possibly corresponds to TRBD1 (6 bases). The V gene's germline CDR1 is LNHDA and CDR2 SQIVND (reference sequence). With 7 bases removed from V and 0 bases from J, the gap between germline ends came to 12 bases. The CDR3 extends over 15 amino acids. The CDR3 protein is CASIKGTSNTGELFF. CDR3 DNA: TGTGCCAGTATCAAGGGGACATCGAACACCGGGGAGCTGTTTTTT.

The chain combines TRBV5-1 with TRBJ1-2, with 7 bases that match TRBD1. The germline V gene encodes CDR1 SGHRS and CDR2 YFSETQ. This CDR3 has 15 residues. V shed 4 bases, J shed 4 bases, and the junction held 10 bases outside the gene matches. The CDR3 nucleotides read TGCGCCAGCAGCCCCCGGGACAGCCCCATCTATGGCTACACCTTC. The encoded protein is CASSPRDSPIYGYTF.

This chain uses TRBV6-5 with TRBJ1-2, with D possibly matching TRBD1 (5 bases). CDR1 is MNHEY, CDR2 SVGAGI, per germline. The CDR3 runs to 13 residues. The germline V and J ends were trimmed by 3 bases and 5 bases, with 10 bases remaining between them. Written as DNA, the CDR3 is TGTGCCAGCAGTTATAGGGGAAGATATGGCTACACCTTC. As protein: CASSYRGRYGYTF.

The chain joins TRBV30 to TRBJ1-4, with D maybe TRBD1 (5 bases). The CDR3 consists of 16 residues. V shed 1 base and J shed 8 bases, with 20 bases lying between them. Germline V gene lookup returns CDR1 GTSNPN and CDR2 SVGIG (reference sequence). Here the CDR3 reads CAWSDPGVPNGEKLFF. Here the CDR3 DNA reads TGTGCCTGGAGTGACCCGGGGGTCCCCAATGGGGAAAAACTGTTTTTT.

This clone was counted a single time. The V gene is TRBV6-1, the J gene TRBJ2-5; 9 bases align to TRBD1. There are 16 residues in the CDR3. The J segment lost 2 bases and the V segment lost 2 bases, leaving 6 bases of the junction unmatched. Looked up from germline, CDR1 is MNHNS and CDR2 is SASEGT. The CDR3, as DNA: TGTGCCAGCAGTGAAAGGGGACAGGGATTTCAAGAGACCCAGTACTTC. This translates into CASSERGQGFQETQYF.

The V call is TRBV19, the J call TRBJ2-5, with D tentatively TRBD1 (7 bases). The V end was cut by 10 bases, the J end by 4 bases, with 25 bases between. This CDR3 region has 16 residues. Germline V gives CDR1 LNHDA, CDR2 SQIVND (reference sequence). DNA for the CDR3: TGTGCCACTCGGGGGCTGCGACAGGGCAGGGGAGAGACCCAGTACTTC. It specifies CATRGLRQGRGETQYF. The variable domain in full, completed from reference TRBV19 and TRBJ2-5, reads DGGITQSPKYLFRKEGQNVTLSCEQNLNHDAMYWYRQDPGQGLRLIYYSQIVNDFQKGDIAEGYSVSREKKESFPLTVTSAQKNPTAFYLCATRGLRQGRGETQYFGPGTRLLVL.

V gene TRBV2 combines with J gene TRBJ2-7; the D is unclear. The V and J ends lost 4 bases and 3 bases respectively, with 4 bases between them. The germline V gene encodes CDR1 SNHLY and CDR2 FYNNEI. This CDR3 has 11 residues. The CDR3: CASSVGYEQYF. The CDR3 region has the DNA TGTGCCAGCAGTGTCGGCTACGAGCAGTACTTC.